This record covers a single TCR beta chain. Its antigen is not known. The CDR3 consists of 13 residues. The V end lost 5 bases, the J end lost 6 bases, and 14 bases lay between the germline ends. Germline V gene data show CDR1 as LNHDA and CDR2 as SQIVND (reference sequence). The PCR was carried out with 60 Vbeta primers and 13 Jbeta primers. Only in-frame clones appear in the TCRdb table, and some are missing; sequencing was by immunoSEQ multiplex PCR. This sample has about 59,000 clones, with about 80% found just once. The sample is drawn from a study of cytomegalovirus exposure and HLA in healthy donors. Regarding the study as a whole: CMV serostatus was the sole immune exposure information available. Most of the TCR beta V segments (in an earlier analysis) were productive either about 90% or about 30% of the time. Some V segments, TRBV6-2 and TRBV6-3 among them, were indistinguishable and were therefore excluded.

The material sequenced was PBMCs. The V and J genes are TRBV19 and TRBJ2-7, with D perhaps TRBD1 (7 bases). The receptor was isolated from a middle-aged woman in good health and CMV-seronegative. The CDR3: CASSFTGEAEQYF. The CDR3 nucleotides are TGTGCCAGTAGTTTCACAGGGGAGGCCGAGCAGTACTTC.